The rows below give T cell receptor beta chains drawn from one sample of a study of cytomegalovirus exposure and HLA in healthy donors. Assay used: immunoSEQ multiplex PCR; TCRdb lists only in-frame clones, some missing. The table has some 150,000 clones, roughly 80% seen once; the top ten hold roughly 2.9%. The sample taken for sequencing was PBMCs. The receptors were gathered from a woman younger than 45 in good health and CMV-seronegative. Both conserved end residues are part of each CDR3. The D gene is left open where the match is weak. For some rows the clone size is stated as once, few or many, or as a class when expanded; others skip it.

>NA|TRBV6-6|TRBJ2-1|NA|16
TGTGCCACAGAGGGCACACGAGGGGGGGCGTGGAATGAGCAGTTCTTC
CATEGTRGGAWNEQFF
>NA|TRBV30|TRBJ2-5|TRBD1|14
TGTGCCTGGGCCGGGACAGGGATATTCGGGACCCAGTACTTC
CAWAGTGIFGTQYF
>NA|TRBV28|TRBJ2-3|TRBD2|15
TGTGCCAGCAGTTTACGCCTAGCGGGAGGAGATACGCAGTATTTT
CASSLRLAGGDTQYF
>NA|TRBV6-1|TRBJ1-4|NA|14
TGTGCCAGCAGTGAACAGGGGATGTATGAAAAACTGTTTTTT
CASSEQGMYEKLFF
>NA|TRBV7-2|TRBJ2-1|NA|18
TGTGCCAGCAGCCAAAGCGACCGCTCCCCTCTGTCCTACAATGAGCAGTTCTTC
CASSQSDRSPLSYNEQFF
>NA|TRBV5-1|TRBJ2-7|TRBD2|14
TGCGCCAGCAGCGGACTAGCGGGGGACTACGAGCAGTACTTC
CASSGLAGDYEQYF
>NA|TRBV11-2|TRBJ1-2|NA|14
TGTGCCAGCAGCTTCGGAGAGGGAAGATGGGGCTACACCTTC
CASSFGEGRWGYTF
>NA|TRBV5-1|TRBJ2-2|TRBD1|16
TGCGCCAGCAGCTTGGAACCGGGACAGGGGCCCGGGGAGCTGTTTTTT
CASSLEPGQGPGELFF
>NA|TRBV27|TRBJ2-1|TRBD1|17
TGTGCCAGCAGTTCAACCTCGGGACAGGGGGCGGACAATGAGCAGTTCTTC
CASSSTSGQGADNEQFF
>NA|TRBV5-1|TRBJ2-3|NA|16
TGCGCCAGCAGCCCTTGGGGGTCCGGGGGTACAGATACGCAGTATTTT
CASSPWGSGGTDTQYF
>NA|TRBV19|TRBJ1-2|NA|11
TGTGCCAGTAGTTCAGGGCTGGGCTACACCTTC
CASSSGLGYTF
>NA|TRBV7-8|TRBJ2-3|TRBD2|19
TGTGCCAGCAGCTTAGATTCCCTCTCTAGCGGGGGGGCCACAGATACGCAGTATTTT
CASSLDSLSSGGATDTQYF
>NA|TRBV5-1|TRBJ1-3|TRBD1|14
TGCGCCAGCAGCTGGGGACAGGCTGGAAACACCATATATTTT
CASSWGQAGNTIYF
>NA|TRBV5-6|TRBJ1-1|TRBD1|16
TGTGCCAGCAGCTTGGGGGCAGGGGGCGCGGGGACTGAAGCTTTCTTT
CASSLGAGGAGTEAFF
>NA|TRBV13|TRBJ2-7|NA|14
TGTGCCAGCAGCCCCCGGACTAACCCCTACGAGCAGTACTTC
CASSPRTNPYEQYF
>NA|TRBV4-2|TRBJ2-1|NA|13
TGTGCCAGCAGCCAAGTTCGTCTCGGTGAGCAGTTCTTC
CASSQVRLGEQFF
>NA|TRBV7-8|TRBJ2-5|TRBD2|13
TGTGCCAGCACCGGGAGGGAGCAAGAGACCCAGTACTTC
CASTGREQETQYF
>NA|TRBV28|TRBJ1-5|NA|14
TGTGCCAGCCGTTCTTGGGGGGACGATCAGCCCCAGCATTTT
CASRSWGDDQPQHF
>NA|TRBV30|TRBJ2-5|TRBD2|14
TGTGCCTGGAGTGTACGGGGGGGAGGGGAGACCCAGTACTTC
CAWSVRGGGETQYF
>NA|TRBV10-1|TRBJ2-2|NA|14
TGCGCCAGCAGTGACGGTTTAGTCGCCGGGGAGCTGTTTTTT
CASSDGLVAGELFF
>NA|TRBV5-1|TRBJ2-7|NA|14
TGCGCCAGCAGCCTCGGGGGTAGCTTCTACGAGCAGTACTTC
CASSLGGSFYEQYF
>NA|TRBV6-1|TRBJ2-1|TRBD1|15
TGTGCCAGCAGTGATGACGGACAGGTTCACAATGAGCAGTTCTTC
CASSDDGQVHNEQFF
>NA|TRBV19|TRBJ1-2|TRBD1|16
TGTGCCAGTAGTATGGCTACAGGGGAAGCGAACTATGGCTACACCTTC
CASSMATGEANYGYTF
>NA|TRBV2|TRBJ1-1|NA|14
TGTGCCAGCATCTTATTCCAGGCGAACACTGAAGCTTTCTTT
CASILFQANTEAFF
>NA|TRBV2|TRBJ2-7|TRBD1|15
TGTGCCAGCGGAAGGACGACAGGGGGTTCATACGAGCAGTACTTC
CASGRTTGGSYEQYF
>NA|TRBV6-6|TRBJ1-2|TRBD1|14
TGTGCCAGCACCAGGACAGGGGGGAGGTATGGCTACACCTTC
CASTRTGGRYGYTF
>NA|TRBV7-9|TRBJ2-2|TRBD1|15
TGTGCCAGCAGCCCCGGGACAGGGGACACCGGGGAGCTGTTTTTT
CASSPGTGDTGELFF
>once|TRBV7-9|TRBJ2-1|NA|13
TGTGCCAGCAGCTTTGGACTTTCAAATGAGCAGTTCTTC
CASSFGLSNEQFF
>NA|TRBV6-5|TRBJ1-6|NA|16
TGTGCCAGCAGTTTGGGGACTGGCCTCTATAATTCACCCCTCCACTTT
CASSLGTGLYNSPLHF
>NA|TRBV28|TRBJ2-5|NA|15
TGTGCCAGCAGTTTAAATCAGGGAAGGCTAGGGACCCAGTACTTC
CASSLNQGRLGTQYF
>NA|TRBV5-1|TRBJ1-3|NA|13
TGCGCCAGCAGCTTTGGTAGAGGAAACACCATATATTTT
CASSFGRGNTIYF
>NA|TRBV19|TRBJ2-3|TRBD2|14
TGTGCCAGCCATAGCGGGGGACCCACAGATACGCAGTATTTT
CASHSGGPTDTQYF